This T cell receptor (beta chain) was sequenced for a study of T-cell reconstitution after alpha-beta-depleted transplantation in children. Trimming stripped 5 bases from V and 5 bases from J, with 16 bases between. CDR3 length equals 14 residues. Germline V gene lookup returns CDR1 SGHTA and CDR2 FQGNSA. A library of TCRbeta sequences, prepared with unique molecular identifiers, was generated. TCRdb reprocessed the PCR reads via MiXCR and lists one record per CDR3 protein. The data contain around 700,000 distinct CDR3 sequences, approximately 14% of them singletons. This clonotype was counted ten times or more. As yet, its antigen is unknown. Whole-study findings and limits: Expanded clones from the graft, numbering several hundred, reportedly supplied alpha-beta T cells about two months after transplant. From newly produced T cells came most of the T-cell counts and diversity one year after transplant. Some patients' high day-60 TCRbeta diversity was attributed to recipient cells surviving conditioning.

Material: PBMCs, obtained before TCRalphabeta/CD19-depleted stem cell transplant. The rearrangement links TRBV7-2 to TRBJ2-7; D gene unclear. The origin of this receptor is a girl aged 2-15 years with congenital amegakaryocytic thrombocytopenia, due to receive a stem cell transplant. DNA of the CDR3: TGTGCCAGCAGCAAGCACCCGAGCCAGCACGAGCAGTACTTC. Its translation is CASSKHPSQHEQYF.